One and the same sample provided the 21 T cell receptor beta chains below, sequenced in a study of STAT5B mutations in CD4+ large granular lymphocyte leukemia. TCRdb keeps only in-frame clones here, not all; method: immunoSEQ multiplex PCR. Here the sample spans under 50,000 clones, 84% being singletons. The source material was CD4+ T cells from blood buffy coats. The receptor source for this set is a human donor in good health.

The rearrangement joins TRBV11-1 to TRBJ1-1; 9 positions agree with TRBD1. The length of the CDR3 is 16 residues. Trimming removed 7 bases from V and 0 bases from J; junction bases left unmatched: 9. Per germline, CDR1 SGHAT and CDR2 FQDESV (reference sequence). CDR3 nucleotides: TGTGCCAGCACCAAGGGACAGGGCTCGGTGAACACTGAAGCTTTCTTT. This encodes CASTKGQGSVNTEAFF.

J is TRBJ2-5 and V is TRBV5-4, with D uncertain. V lost 4 bases and J lost 1, with 11 bases in between. The germline V gene encodes CDR1 SGHNT and CDR2 YYREEE (reference sequence). The CDR3 contains 14 residues. The CDR3 loop reads CASSPEVFQETQYF. In DNA, the CDR3 is TGTGCCAGCAGCCCGGAAGTCTTCCAAGAGACCCAGTACTTC.

This rearrangement joins TRBV6-1 to TRBJ2-1; D gene ambiguous. The germline V gene has CDR1 MNHNS and CDR2 SASEGT. The CDR3 runs to 14 residues. The V gene lost 8 bases and the J gene lost 2 bases, with 13 bases spanning the gap. CDR3 coding DNA: TGTGCCAGCGTCCGGACGTCTACCTACAATGAGCAGTTCTTC. It specifies CASVRTSTYNEQFF.

This chain joins TRBV19 and TRBJ1-5; the match to TRBD1 covers 7 bases. Germline V gene lookup returns CDR1 LNHDA and CDR2 SQIVND (reference sequence). The CDR3 extends over 14 amino acids. V shed 5 bases, J shed 5 bases, and the junction held 6 bases outside the gene matches. Written as DNA, the CDR3 is TGTGCCAGTAGTGGGTCAGGGGGATATCAGCCCCAGCATTTT. Protein: CASSGSGGYQPQHF.

The V and J genes are TRBV10-1 and TRBJ2-4, with D perhaps given as TRBD1 or TRBD2 (5 bases each). Trimming left V 11 bases short and J 3 bases short, with 17 bases between. Per germline, CDR1 WNHNN and CDR2 SYGVQD (reference sequence). The CDR3 sequence is 14 residues long. CDR3 residues: CASRVAQGKNIQYF. In nucleotides, the CDR3 is TGCGCCTCCAGGGTAGCGCAAGGCAAAAACATTCAGTACTTC.

This clone was seen only once. V usage is TRBV5-1 and J usage is TRBJ2-7; TRBD1 agrees at 8 bases. V lost 6 bases to trimming and J lost 2 bases; unmatched junction nucleotides: 13. Germline values: CDR1 SGHRS, CDR2 YFSETQ. The CDR3 runs to 16 residues. The CDR3 is CASNFGIGQGTYEQYF. The CDR3 bases are TGCGCCAGCAACTTTGGTATAGGACAGGGAACCTACGAGCAGTACTTC.

V usage is TRBV7-9 and J usage is TRBJ2-1; D not resolved. The ends were cut back, 2 bases at V and 2 bases at J, with 10 bases in the middle. This CDR3 is built from 15 residues. Germline V gene data show CDR1 as SEHNR and CDR2 as FQNEAQ (reference sequence). The CDR3 nucleotides read TGTGCCAGCAGCTTAAGTATAGGTGCCTACAATGAGCAGTTCTTC. It codes for CASSLSIGAYNEQFF. Supplemented by reference TRBV7-9 and TRBJ2-1, the full variable domain reads DTGVSQNPRHKITKRGQNVTFRCDPISEHNRLYWYRQTLGQGPEFLTYFQNEAQLEKSRLLSDRFSAERPKGSFSTLEIQRTEQGDSAMYLCASSLSIGAYNEQFFGPGTRLTVL.

The V and J genes are TRBV5-4 and TRBJ2-4; D possibly corresponds to TRBD2 (5 bases). Germline CDR1 SGHNT, CDR2 YYREEE (reference sequence). V lost 4 bases to trimming and J lost 5 bases, with 10 bases between them. The CDR3 consists of 13 residues. The CDR3 DNA sequence: TGTGCCAGCAGCCCTGGAGGAGAAAACATTCAGTACTTC. This codes for CASSPGGENIQYF.

The chain is built from TRBV6-5 and TRBJ1-5, with D perhaps TRBD1 (6 bases). The germline gives CDR1 MNHEY, CDR2 SVGAGI. The CDR3 is made up of 15 amino acids. Trimming took off 6 bases at V and 7 bases at J, with 19 bases between the two ends. CDR3 in amino acids: CASRSGQSGGQPQHF. The CDR3 DNA reads TGTGCCAGCAGATCCGGACAGTCCGGAGGGCAGCCCCAGCATTTT.

This clone appeared a few times. The chain recombines TRBV19 with TRBJ2-3; 8 bases agree with TRBD2. Germline loops: CDR1 LNHDA, CDR2 SQIVND (reference sequence). Germline trimming cut 3 bases from V and 5 bases from J; bases unmatched to any gene: 7. This CDR3 comprises 15 residues. CDR3 DNA: TGTGCCAGTAGTATCTCGGGTCGGGAGGGAGATACGCAGTATTTT. This encodes CASSISGREGDTQYF. Complete variable domain (other parts from reference TRBV19 and TRBJ2-3): DGGITQSPKYLFRKEGQNVTLSCEQNLNHDAMYWYRQDPGQGLRLIYYSQIVNDFQKGDIAEGYSVSREKKESFPLTVTSAQKNPTAFYLCASSISGREGDTQYFGPGTRLTVL.

Remarks on this clone: Other DNA sequences from this sample encode an identical CDR3 as well. V gene TRBV29-1 combines with J gene TRBJ2-5, with 9 positions matching TRBD1. The germline V gene encodes CDR1 SQVTM and CDR2 ANQGSEA. The CDR3 has 15 residues. The V and J ends lost 3 bases and 5 bases, in that order; junction bases with no gene match: 10. DNA for the CDR3: TGCAGCGTTGATCGGGACAGGGTTCGGGGGGAGACCCAGTACTTC. It codes for CSVDRDRVRGETQYF.

The genes are TRBV11-2 and TRBJ1-1; no clear D gene. CDR1 is SGHAT and CDR2 is FQNNGV in the germline V gene. This CDR3 has 15 amino acids. Trimming took off 5 bases at V and 3 bases at J, with 16 bases between the two ends. CDR3 region: CASSGLRTGHTEAFF. The CDR3 DNA is TGTGCCAGCAGCGGGCTACGTACCGGGCACACTGAAGCTTTCTTT.

The chain has TRBV7-3 and TRBJ2-1; D is undetermined. CDR3 length equals 14 residues. V gave up 2 bases and J gave up 9 bases, with 14 bases separating them. Germline V gene lookup returns CDR1 SGHTA and CDR2 FQGTGA. Here the CDR3 reads CASSLAVGPGEQFF. CDR3 nucleotides: TGTGCCAGCAGCTTAGCTGTTGGGCCGGGTGAGCAGTTCTTC.

The chain joins TRBV19 to TRBJ1-5; D perhaps matches TRBD1 (5 bases). CDR1 is LNHDA and CDR2 is SQIVND in the germline V gene (reference sequence). V gave up 7 bases and J gave up 0 bases, with 13 bases separating them. CDR3 size: 15 residues. CDR3 region: CASNDRYYSNQPQHF. For the CDR3, the DNA is TGTGCCAGTAATGACAGATACTATAGCAATCAGCCCCAGCATTTT.

The chain has TRBV18 and TRBJ2-7; D gene uncertain. With 0 bases removed from V and 4 bases from J, the gap between germline ends came to 13 bases. This CDR3 has 15 residues. Germline CDR1 is KGHSH and CDR2 is LQKENI. The CDR3 coding sequence is TGTGCCAGCTCACCACCTTTAGGGTTTCGGTACGAGCAGTACTTC. Protein product: CASSPPLGFRYEQYF.

This chain connects TRBV6-5 to TRBJ1-1; 7 nucleotides align to TRBD1. The germline gives CDR1 MNHEY, CDR2 SVGAGI. This CDR3 comprises 15 residues. V lost 8 bases, J lost 1 base, and 10 bases stayed unmatched. The CDR3 coding sequence is TGTGCCAGCTCTGGCTCCCGACAGGGGAACACTGAAGCTTTCTTT. It specifies CASSGSRQGNTEAFF.

The chain joins TRBV19 to TRBJ2-1, with D possibly being TRBD1 or TRBD2 (5 bases each). This CDR3 is built from 17 residues. Germline values: CDR1 LNHDA, CDR2 SQIVND (reference sequence). V lost 5 bases and J 10 bases, leaving 27 bases between the germline ends. The CDR3 DNA reads TGTGCCAGTAGTGCTGCGGTTGGGGGTAGCGCGACAAAAGAGCAGTTCTTC. This translates into CASSAAVGGSATKEQFF.

This chain links TRBV2 with TRBJ2-1; D is unresolved. Trimming removed 7 bases from V and 5 bases from J, with 6 bases in between. CDR1 is SNHLY and CDR2 is FYNNEI in the germline V gene. The CDR3 is 11 amino acids. This CDR3 reads CASMGNNEQFF. The DNA for the CDR3 is TGTGCCAGCATGGGGAACAATGAGCAGTTCTTC. Variable domain in full (rest from reference TRBV2 and TRBJ2-1): EPEVTQTPSHQVTQMGQEVILRCVPISNHLYFYWYRQILGQKVEFLVSFYNNEISEKSEIFDDQFSVERPDGSNFTLKIRSTKLEDSAMYFCASMGNNEQFFGPGTRLTVL.

This rearrangement joins TRBV10-2 to TRBJ1-3; D ambiguous. Trimming took off 4 bases at V and 3 bases at J, with 10 bases between the two ends. The CDR3 covers 14 residues. Germline V lookup: CDR1 WSHSY, CDR2 SAAADI. The CDR3 sequence is CASSAPSYGNTIYF. The CDR3 region has the DNA TGCGCCAGCAGTGCCCCGAGCTATGGAAACACCATATATTTT.

This chain connects TRBV6-6 to TRBJ2-5; D unresolved. This CDR3 contains 14 residues. V dropped 0 bases and J dropped 7 bases, with 12 bases sitting between them. CDR1 is MNHNY, CDR2 SVGAGI, per germline (reference sequence). The CDR3 DNA is TGTGCCAGCAGTTACTCGAGGCAAACGGGGACCCAGTACTTC. Translated, it gives CASSYSRQTGTQYF.

The CDR3, as DNA: TGTGCCAGCAGCGAACAGGAAGAGACCCAGTACTTC. As protein: CASSEQEETQYF. The chain employs TRBV9 and TRBJ2-5; weak D call: TRBD1 (5 bases). The CDR3 is made up of 12 amino acids. Germline V gene lookup returns CDR1 SGDLS and CDR2 YYNGEE. The V end lost 3 bases, the J end lost 3 bases, and 6 bases lay between the germline ends.